The 30 T cell receptor beta chains below come from one sample, sequenced in a study of blood T cell repertoires in COVID-19. The assay was immunoSEQ multiplex PCR, and TCRdb's table has in-frame clones only and misses some. The data show around 200,000 clones, 81% seen once. What was sequenced was PBMCs or T cells enriched from blood (not recorded which). These receptors originate from a man aged 40-55 years who had recovered from COVID-19.

A note on this clone: This may be a read error: a much more frequent sequence differs by one nucleotide. This chain uses TRBV7-9 with TRBJ1-2; no definite D call. Germline CDR1 SEHNR, CDR2 FQNEAQ (reference sequence). The CDR3 spans 12 residues. Trimming removed 4 bases from V and 3 bases from J, with 6 bases in between. This CDR3 is CASSSTDYGYTF. The CDR3 DNA is TGTGCCAGCAGCTCCACAGACTATGGCTACACCTTC.

This chain links TRBV5-1 with TRBJ2-3; the D gene is possibly TRBD2 (5 bases). Trimming removed 4 bases at V and 2 bases at J, with 11 bases between. Germline CDR1 SGHRS, CDR2 YFSETQ. The CDR3 loop spans 14 amino acids. This chain's CDR3 is CASSEGPNTDTQYF. The CDR3 bases are TGCGCCAGCAGCGAGGGCCCTAACACAGATACGCAGTATTTT.

V is TRBV7-9 and J is TRBJ2-1; D may be TRBD1 (5 bases). Per the germline V gene, CDR1 is SEHNR and CDR2 is FQNEAQ (reference sequence). Trimming cost V 5 bases and J 6 bases, with 20 bases left between them. The CDR3 length is 16 residues. CDR3 nucleotide sequence: TGTGCCAGCAGCGTTGATGGCAGGGTGACTTTCAATGAGCAGTTCTTC. Its protein is CASSVDGRVTFNEQFF.

The rearrangement joins TRBV28 to TRBJ2-1; 10 bases line up with TRBD1. Trimming removed 5 bases from V and 5 bases from J; junction bases left unmatched: 6. This CDR3 contains 15 residues. Germline V gives CDR1 MDHEN, CDR2 SYDVKM. As DNA, the CDR3 is TGTGCCAGCAGTGGCGTTGGGACAGGGGACAATGAGCAGTTCTTC. Translating gives CASSGVGTGDNEQFF. The variable domain in full, with the rest retrieved from reference TRBV28 and TRBJ2-1, is DVKVTQSSRYLVKRTGEKVFLECVQDMDHENMFWYRQDPGLGLRLIYFSYDVKMKEKGDIPEGYSVSREKKERFSLILESASTNQTSMYLCASSGVGTGDNEQFFGPGTRLTVL.

This clone was counted a single time. V is TRBV14 and J is TRBJ2-2, with TRBD1 matching 9 bases. The J segment lost 4 bases and the V segment lost 4 bases, leaving 7 bases of the junction unmatched. In germline, CDR1 is SGHDN, CDR2 FVKESK. CDR3 length: 16 amino acids. The DNA of the CDR3 is TGTGCCAGCAGCCTGAACGGACAGGGGATCACCGGGGAGCTGTTTTTT. Translated: CASSLNGQGITGELFF.

Only one count was recorded for this clone. The gene calls are TRBV2 and TRBJ2-3; D possibly corresponds to TRBD2 (6 bases). The CDR3 runs 13 residues. The V end was cut by 6 bases, the J end by 4 bases, with 11 bases between. Per the germline V gene, CDR1 is SNHLY and CDR2 is FYNNEI. Here the CDR3 DNA reads TGTGCCAGCAGCGGGAGCAGGGCAGATACGCAGTATTTT. It codes for CASSGSRADTQYF.

The rearrangement links TRBV14 to TRBJ2-5; D gene ambiguous. This CDR3 comprises 16 residues. V was pared by 0 bases and J by 5 bases, with 16 bases between. CDR1 and CDR2 from the germline V gene are SGHDN and FVKESK. CDR3 sequence: CASSQEKGLGLETQYF. The CDR3 nucleotides are TGTGCCAGCAGCCAAGAAAAAGGTCTGGGCTTGGAGACCCAGTACTTC.

V and J are TRBV7-9 and TRBJ2-5, with D perhaps matching TRBD2 (5 bases). The CDR3 length is 14 residues. Germline V lookup: CDR1 SEHNR, CDR2 FQNEAQ (reference sequence). Trimming pared 7 bases from V and 5 bases from J, leaving 17 bases between. CDR3 nucleotide sequence: TGTGCCAGCACCCATACACTCCGAGGGGAGACCCAGTACTTC. Translating gives CASTHTLRGETQYF.

This sequence joins TRBV7-8 and TRBJ1-5; 7 bases fit TRBD1. V shed 5 bases, J shed 0 bases, and the junction held 10 bases outside the gene matches. This CDR3 contains 17 residues. Germline CDR1 reads SGHVS; CDR2 reads FQNEAQ. As DNA, the CDR3 is TGTGCCAGCAGCCCGAGACAGGGACTTAATAGCAATCAGCCCCAGCATTTT. This encodes CASSPRQGLNSNQPQHF.

The chain uses TRBV30 and TRBJ1-3; no firm D call. Germline CDR1 reads GTSNPN; CDR2 reads SVGIG (reference sequence). This CDR3 is built from 14 residues. Trimming took off 3 bases at V and 0 bases at J, with 9 bases between the two ends. CDR3 nucleotides: TGTGCCTGGAGGCGAAGAGACTCTGGAAACACCATATATTTT. It encodes CAWRRRDSGNTIYF.

This rearrangement joins TRBV3-1 (or the pseudogene TRBV3-2) to TRBJ2-4; 8 nucleotides match TRBD2. This CDR3 has 20 residues. The trim removed 6 bases at V and 0 bases at J, leaving 19 bases unmatched. Germline CDR1 is LGHDT and CDR2 is YNNKEL (reference sequence). The CDR3 spells CASSDSGNPYSYLAKNIQYF. CDR3 nucleotide sequence: TGTGCCAGCAGTGATAGCGGGAATCCTTATTCATATCTAGCCAAAAACATTCAGTACTTC.

This sequence joins TRBV6-5 and TRBJ2-7, with TRBD1 matching over 9 bases. Germline V gene sequence: CDR1 MNHEY, CDR2 SVGAGI. V was clipped by 5 bases and J by 1 base; unmatched bases: 6. This CDR3 region has 15 residues. CDR3: CASSRTGTGSYEQYF. Written as DNA, the CDR3 is TGTGCCAGCAGTCGTACCGGGACAGGGTCCTACGAGCAGTACTTC.

This clone was seen only a few times. The chain uses TRBV9 and TRBJ1-2; 11 nucleotides align to TRBD1. J lost 4 bases, V lost 3 bases, and 8 bases had no gene match. The CDR3 has 16 amino acids. Germline V lookup: CDR1 SGDLS, CDR2 YYNGEE. The CDR3 is CASSAGQGATFYGYTF. CDR3 DNA: TGTGCCAGCAGCGCCGGACAGGGGGCTACCTTCTATGGCTACACCTTC.

This clone was observed a handful of times. This chain uses TRBV10-3 with TRBJ1-5, with D maybe TRBD1 (6 bases). The ends were cut back, 0 bases at V and 4 bases at J, with 13 bases in the middle. The length of the CDR3 is 16 residues. Looked up from germline, CDR1 is ENHRY and CDR2 is SYGVKD. CDR3 nucleotide sequence: TGTGCCATCAGTGAGTCGCCGGACAGTCGTAATCAGCCCCAGCATTTT. Its translation is CAISESPDSRNQPQHF.

V usage is TRBV9 and J usage is TRBJ1-4; D is possibly TRBD1 (5 bases). Germline V lookup: CDR1 SGDLS, CDR2 YYNGEE. The V end was cut by 3 bases, the J end by 0 bases, with 6 bases between. The CDR3 runs 14 residues. This chain's CDR3 is CASSAQATNEKLFF. The CDR3 bases are TGTGCCAGCAGCGCACAGGCAACTAATGAAAAACTGTTTTTT.

CDR3 amino acids: CAWHTGTGYTEAFF. CDR3 DNA sequence: TGTGCCTGGCACACCGGGACAGGGTACACTGAAGCTTTCTTT. This chain uses TRBV30 with TRBJ1-1, with 9 positions matching TRBD1. This CDR3 is built from 14 residues. Germline-derived CDR1 and CDR2 are GTSNPN and SVGIG (reference sequence). After removal of 5 bases from V and 3 bases from J, the junction contained 7 bases not matched to a gene.

For the CDR3, the DNA is TGTGCCACCAGTGATTTGAGGGGAGAGACCCAGTACTTC. Encoded protein: CATSDLRGETQYF. The chain joins TRBV24-1 to TRBJ2-5; a weak D match, TRBD1 (5 bases). This CDR3 is 13 amino acids long. The V and J ends lost 0 bases and 4 bases respectively, with 5 bases between them. Per the germline V gene, CDR1 is KGHDR and CDR2 is SFDVKD.

The rearrangement links TRBV5-1 to TRBJ1-3; tentative D call: TRBD1 (6 bases). This CDR3 is built from 15 residues. The germline V gene encodes CDR1 SGHRS and CDR2 YFSETQ. V lost 4 bases and J 2 bases, leaving 13 bases between the germline ends. CDR3 amino acids: CASSPGGPTGNTIYF. The CDR3 nucleotides are TGCGCCAGCAGCCCCGGGGGGCCAACTGGAAACACCATATATTTT.

The chain has TRBV6-5 and TRBJ1-3, with D perhaps matching TRBD1 (6 bases). The germline V gene has CDR1 MNHEY and CDR2 SVGAGI. V shed 5 bases and J shed 0 bases, with 11 bases lying between them. The CDR3 is 15 residues long. The DNA for the CDR3 is TGTGCCAGCAGTAACGGACAGAGCTCTGGAAACACCATATATTTT. This translates into CASSNGQSSGNTIYF.

This clone was picked up a small number of times. The chain uses TRBV24-1 and TRBJ1-2; 7 bases map to TRBD1. Trimming took 0 bases from V and 4 from J; bases not matched to a gene: 1. The CDR3 has 14 residues. CDR1 is KGHDR and CDR2 is SFDVKD in the germline V gene. The CDR3 sequence: CATSDLDRAYGYTF. The CDR3 DNA is TGTGCCACCAGTGATTTGGACAGGGCCTATGGCTACACCTTC.

This rearrangement joins TRBV4-1 to TRBJ2-1; TRBD2 aligns across 12 bases. CDR1 is MGHRA and CDR2 is YSYEKL in the germline V gene. V shed 5 bases, J shed 7 bases, and the junction held 9 bases outside the gene matches. The CDR3 consists of 16 residues. CDR3 sequence: CASSSGGLAGGNEQFF. CDR3 sequence (DNA): TGCGCCAGCAGCTCGGGGGGGCTAGCGGGAGGGAATGAGCAGTTCTTC.

This clone was seen only a few times. The rearrangement uses TRBV5-1 and TRBJ2-3, with a possible D match to TRBD2 (5 bases). V was shortened by 0 bases and J by 3 bases, with 11 bases between the two germline ends. Germline CDR1 and CDR2: SGHRS and YFSETQ. The CDR3 totals 15 residues. The CDR3 protein is CASSLALLGTDTQYF. DNA of the CDR3: TGCGCCAGCAGCTTGGCCTTACTAGGAACAGATACGCAGTATTTT.

This CDR3 is CSVGGTANYGYTF. CDR3 coding DNA: TGCAGCGTTGGGGGGACAGCTAACTATGGCTACACCTTC. The chain employs TRBV29-1 and TRBJ1-2; TRBD1 matches at 7 bases. The V gene's germline CDR1 is SQVTM and CDR2 ANQGSEA. V lost 4 bases and J lost 0; bases outside the gene matches: 2. The CDR3 has 13 amino acids.

This clone was recorded a few times. The CDR3 coding sequence is TGTGCCAGCAGTGAATGGGGGCCCGATAACTATGGCTACACCTTC. Translated: CASSEWGPDNYGYTF. This chain connects TRBV2 to TRBJ1-2, with TRBD1 as a possible D gene (6 bases). Germline CDR1 reads SNHLY; CDR2 reads FYNNEI. The CDR3 is 15 residues long. Trimming took 2 bases from V and 1 from J, leaving 11 bases between them.

This clone was observed a single time. The rearrangement uses TRBV5-1 and TRBJ1-3, with D possibly TRBD1 on 6 matching bases. Trimming shortened V by 4 bases and J by 3 bases, and 20 bases separated the two germline ends. CDR3 length: 17 amino acids. Germline CDR1 reads SGHRS; CDR2 reads YFSETQ. The CDR3 sequence: CASSPLFRGAGGNTIYF. The CDR3 nucleotides read TGCGCCAGCAGCCCTCTTTTTCGGGGGGCGGGTGGAAACACCATATATTTT. Looking up the rest from reference TRBV5-1 and TRBJ1-3 gives the full variable domain: KAGVTQTPRYLIKTRGQQVTLSCSPISGHRSVSWYQQTPGQGLQFLFEYFSETQRNKGNFPGRFSGRQFSNSRSEMNVSTLELGDSALYLCASSPLFRGAGGNTIYFGEGSWLTVV.

The gene calls are TRBV6-5 and TRBJ2-7; no reliable D call. Germline lookup yields CDR1 MNHEY and CDR2 SVGAGI. CDR3 length: 14 amino acids. Trimming shortened V by 2 bases and J by 5 bases, and 13 bases separated the two germline ends. The CDR3: CASSYGRGVHEQYF. The CDR3 DNA reads TGTGCCAGCAGTTACGGCCGAGGCGTCCACGAGCAGTACTTC.

This chain joins TRBV27 and TRBJ2-3; D not certain. V lost 6 bases and J lost 1, with 11 bases in between. Germline V gene sequence: CDR1 MNHEY, CDR2 SMNVEV (reference sequence). There are 14 residues in the CDR3. The CDR3 bases are TGTGCCAGCAGCTTCTCGGTTCGCACAGATACGCAGTATTTT. As protein: CASSFSVRTDTQYF.

V usage is TRBV5-1 and J usage is TRBJ1-4; D gene ambiguous. V dropped 0 bases and J dropped 6 bases, with 9 bases sitting between them. Germline values: CDR1 SGHRS, CDR2 YFSETQ. This CDR3 region has 14 residues. CDR3 residues: CASSLDSPDEKLFF. CDR3 sequence (DNA): TGCGCCAGCAGCTTGGACAGTCCAGATGAAAAACTGTTTTTT.

This rearrangement joins TRBV5-1 to TRBJ1-1; TRBD1 aligns across 7 bases. CDR3 length equals 11 residues. V lost 4 bases to trimming and J lost 10 bases; unmatched junction nucleotides: 4. Looked up from germline, CDR1 is SGHRS and CDR2 is YFSETQ. DNA for the CDR3: TGCGCCAGCAGCCTAGGGACAGTAGCTTTCTTT. This sequence encodes CASSLGTVAFF. The full variable domain, in which reference TRBV5-1 and TRBJ1-1 provide the parts outside the CDR3, is KAGVTQTPRYLIKTRGQQVTLSCSPISGHRSVSWYQQTPGQGLQFLFEYFSETQRNKGNFPGRFSGRQFSNSRSEMNVSTLELGDSALYLCASSLGTVAFFGQGTRLTVV.

The CDR3 here is CASAKEQGFFEKLFF. The CDR3 nucleotides are TGTGCCAGCGCCAAGGAACAGGGGTTTTTTGAAAAACTGTTTTTT. This chain connects TRBV6-6 to TRBJ1-4; 7 nucleotides agree with TRBD1. Trimming took 8 bases from V and 7 from J; bases not matched to a gene: 13. The CDR3 sequence is 15 residues long. The germline CDR1 and CDR2 sequences are MNHNY and SVGAGI (reference sequence).